This T cell receptor beta chain derives from a study of T cell responses to AZD1222 COVID-19 vaccine. Whole-study results and caveats: Clonal diversity was possibly underestimated, and white British individuals and females predominated among donors. When two AZD1222 doses had been given, Spike-specific TCR breadth and depth rose. Spike was spanned by vaccine-associated CD4 TCRs, with dominance at 160-218 and 743-854. None of the repertoires were sampled until the peak T cell response had passed.

Comment on this clone: Its antigen is currently unknown.

Method: immunoSEQ multiplex PCR; TCRdb's copy keeps in-frame clones and lacks some. The sample gives approximately 100,000 clones, 80% to 90% of which show up once; approximately 12% is in the top ten. The sample was peripheral blood, taken on day 0 of AZD1222 vaccination. The TCR sequence derives from an adult in good health.

The CDR3 DNA reads as TGTGCCAGCAGCTTAAAAGGGAGTGGCAGTGGCGGAGGGGCCTACGAGCAGTACTTC. Translating gives CASSLKGSGSGGGAYEQYF. V usage is TRBV7-8 and J usage is TRBJ2-7, with a tentative D call TRBD2 (6 bases). Germline V CDR1 and CDR2: SGHVS, FQNEAQ. The CDR3 is 19 amino acids. V was cut by 2 bases and J by 2 bases, with 25 bases left in between.